These 10 T cell receptor beta chains were sequenced from one sample in a study of radiotherapy plus CTLA-4 blockade in lung cancer. Clones were sequenced by immunoSEQ multiplex PCR, and TCRdb holds only the in-frame ones, with some missing. The data contain tens of thousands of clones, roughly 80% of them seen just once; the ten biggest clones take up 0.65% to 0.95%. The sample in question was peripheral blood, obtained from a patient treated with radiotherapy plus ipilimumab. The receptors here all came from a human donor with non-small cell lung cancer who had stable disease on radiotherapy plus ipilimumab.

V gene TRBV18 combines with J gene TRBJ2-7; weak D call: TRBD1 (6 bases). CDR3 length: 15 amino acids. In germline, CDR1 is KGHSH, CDR2 LQKENI. V lost 2 bases to trimming and J lost 2 bases, with 13 bases between them. Written as DNA, the CDR3 is TGTGCCAGCTCACCAGGCACAGGGCTCCCCTACGAGCAGTACTTC. Protein sequence: CASSPGTGLPYEQYF.

The CDR3 DNA reads TGTGCCAGTATGCCCAGCATGAACACTGAAGCTTTCTTT. Amino acid sequence: CASMPSMNTEAFF. The V and J genes are TRBV19 and TRBJ1-1, with D unresolved. The germline V and J ends were trimmed by 7 bases and 0 bases, with 9 bases remaining between them. This CDR3 has 13 amino acids. The germline V gene encodes CDR1 LNHDA and CDR2 SQIVND (reference sequence).

CDR3 loop: CASSLEAASISYNSPLHF. The CDR3 DNA is TGTGCCAGCAGTTTAGAAGCTGCCTCTATCTCCTATAATTCACCCCTCCACTTT. The genes are TRBV27 and TRBJ1-6; D not resolved. Germline CDR1 is MNHEY and CDR2 is SMNVEV (reference sequence). The CDR3 runs to 18 residues. V was shortened by 2 bases and J by 0 bases, with 14 bases between the two germline ends.

The chain is built from TRBV2 and TRBJ1-6; no clear D. Germline V lookup: CDR1 SNHLY, CDR2 FYNNEI. The CDR3 contains 14 residues. The V gene lost 6 bases and the J gene lost 7 bases, with 13 bases spanning the gap. In DNA form, the CDR3 reads TGTGCCAGCAGCCCCCAGAGCTCAAATTCACCCCTCCACTTT. Its protein is CASSPQSSNSPLHF.

CDR3 DNA: TGTGCCAGCAGCTTGGGTAGTCTAGCGGGAGAGAATGAGCAGTTCTTC. Translated: CASSLGSLAGENEQFF. The chain is built from TRBV5-4 and TRBJ2-1, with 10 bases identical to TRBD2. The CDR3 length is 16 residues. The J segment lost 7 bases and the V segment lost 0 bases, leaving 7 bases of the junction unmatched. From germline, CDR1 is SGHNT and CDR2 YYREEE (reference sequence).

The chain recombines TRBV2 with TRBJ2-1; TRBD1 matches at 8 bases. The germline CDR1 and CDR2 sequences are SNHLY and FYNNEI. J gave up 9 bases and V 8 bases, and 12 bases lay outside the gene matches. The CDR3 loop spans 14 amino acids. The CDR3 coding sequence is TGTGCCAGCTCGACCGGGACAGGCGTCATTGAGCAGTTCTTC. This gives the protein CASSTGTGVIEQFF.

The V gene is TRBV28, the J gene TRBJ1-2; D remains unclear. Trimming took 4 bases from V and 5 from J, leaving 8 bases between them. The CDR3 runs to 12 residues. Germline values: CDR1 MDHEN, CDR2 SYDVKM. CDR3 loop: CASSSAEYGYTF. For the CDR3, the DNA is TGTGCCAGCAGTTCGGCAGAATATGGCTACACCTTC.

The chain combines TRBV9 with TRBJ1-3; D gene unclear. This CDR3 region has 18 residues. Germline CDR1 is SGDLS and CDR2 is YYNGEE. V was trimmed by 3 bases and J by 2 bases, leaving 21 bases between them. The CDR3 nucleotides are TGTGCCAGCAGCGCCGCAGAGGGCCCTACCGGCCCTGGAAACACCATATATTTT. It encodes CASSAAEGPTGPGNTIYF.

This clone appeared a single time. In the same sample, other DNA sequences code for this CDR3. The chain employs TRBV5-1 and TRBJ1-4; D is unresolved. The CDR3 extends over 15 amino acids. V was pared by 2 bases and J by 0 bases, with 8 bases between. Per the germline V gene, CDR1 is SGHRS and CDR2 is YFSETQ. The CDR3 DNA reads TGCGCCAGCAGCTTAACAGCAGCAACTAATGAAAAACTGTTTTTT. This translates into CASSLTAATNEKLFF.

The V gene is TRBV28, the J gene TRBJ1-2, with D maybe TRBD1 (6 bases). The CDR3 runs to 15 residues. V was trimmed by 5 bases and J by 3 bases, leaving 16 bases between them. In germline, CDR1 is MDHEN, CDR2 SYDVKM. The CDR3 loop is CASSRITGTDYGYTF. The DNA of the CDR3 is TGTGCCAGCAGTAGGATCACAGGGACCGACTATGGCTACACCTTC.